Below, 13 T cell receptor beta chains from the same sample are listed, as sequenced in a study of T cells in localized non-small cell lung cancer. Using immunoSEQ multiplex PCR, the repertoire was profiled, and TCRdb retains in-frame clones only, with some absent. Of 65,000 to 80,000 clones detected, approximately 88% appear once; the ten largest clones hold 1% to 1.5%. Sequences were derived from peripheral blood, sampled before any cancer treatment. The receptor source for this set is a female donor of 60 years or more with stage I lung adenocarcinoma.

The chain carries TRBV7-8 and TRBJ1-4; D not resolved. CDR1 SGHVS and CDR2 FQNEAQ come from the germline V gene. CDR3 length equals 13 residues. V was pared by 4 bases and J by 7 bases, with 10 bases between. CDR3 protein: CASSSLTGEKLFF. The CDR3 DNA reads TGTGCCAGCAGCTCCCTAACCGGTGAAAAACTGTTTTTT.

The chain uses TRBV14 and TRBJ1-1; a weak D match, TRBD1 (5 bases). Germline V gene lookup returns CDR1 SGHDN and CDR2 FVKESK. This CDR3 contains 13 residues. Deletions cut 8 bases from V and 11 bases from J, with 21 bases between. The CDR3 loop reads CASRRLGAGRAFF. Here the CDR3 DNA reads TGTGCCAGCCGCCGCCTCGGGGCAGGGAGGGCTTTCTTT.

CDR3 nucleotide sequence: TGTGCCATCAGTGAGAAAAAGACCGGTAGCAATCAGCCCCAGCATTTT. Translated: CAISEKKTGSNQPQHF. The chain couples TRBV10-3 to TRBJ1-5; D gene uncertain. The CDR3 is 16 residues long. V was pared by 2 bases and J by 0 bases, with 11 bases between. CDR1 is ENHRY, CDR2 SYGVKD, per germline.

This clone was picked up a small number of times. V usage is TRBV6-5 and J usage is TRBJ2-7; 7 bases match TRBD1. The trim removed 6 bases at V and 4 bases at J, leaving 9 bases unmatched. The CDR3 covers 14 residues. The germline V gene encodes CDR1 MNHEY and CDR2 SVGAGI. This CDR3 reads CASSRGQVSYEQYF. CDR3 DNA sequence: TGTGCCAGCAGCCGAGGACAGGTTTCGTACGAGCAGTACTTC.

The gene calls are TRBV19 and TRBJ2-7; TRBD1 aligns across 9 bases. Unmatched junction bases numbered 12, after V lost 7 bases and J lost 5 bases. CDR3 length: 15 amino acids. CDR1 LNHDA and CDR2 SQIVND come from the germline V gene (reference sequence). The CDR3 region is CASTTPGTGFHEQYF. The CDR3 region has the DNA TGTGCCAGTACCACGCCGGGGACAGGGTTCCACGAGCAGTACTTC.

The rearrangement joins TRBV18 to TRBJ1-4; D gene ambiguous. Germline-derived CDR1 and CDR2 are KGHSH and LQKENI. Trimming stripped 7 bases from V and 5 bases from J, with 5 bases between. The CDR3 covers 11 residues. DNA for the CDR3: TGTGCCAGCTTTCGAAATGAAAAACTGTTTTTT. This codes for CASFRNEKLFF.

J is TRBJ1-4 and V is TRBV5-5, with TRBD1 matching over 8 bases. The CDR3 is 14 residues long. Trimming took 4 bases from V and 6 from J; bases not matched to a gene: 5. In germline, CDR1 is SGHKS, CDR2 YYEKEE (reference sequence). CDR3 DNA: TGTGCCAGCAGCACATTGGACAGGGATGAAAAACTGTTTTTT. This translates into CASSTLDRDEKLFF.

This clone has just one count. CDR3 residues: CASSPQREDYETQYF. CDR3 nucleotide sequence: TGTGCCAGCTCACCCCAGCGGGAGGATTATGAGACCCAGTACTTC. The gene calls are TRBV18 and TRBJ2-5; 9 bases fit TRBD2. Germline loops: CDR1 KGHSH, CDR2 LQKENI. J was trimmed by 5 bases and V by 3 bases; bases with no gene match: 7. This CDR3 is 15 amino acids long.

The rearrangement links TRBV7-2 to TRBJ2-1; the match to TRBD2 covers 12 bases. Looked up from germline, CDR1 is SGHTA and CDR2 is FQGNSA. The V and J ends lost 5 bases and 8 bases, in that order; junction bases with no gene match: 10. The length of the CDR3 is 16 residues. The CDR3 region is CASSPLGLAGGYEQFF. CDR3 nucleotides: TGTGCCAGCAGCCCCTTAGGGCTAGCGGGGGGGTATGAGCAGTTCTTC.

The chain employs TRBV5-1 and TRBJ2-1, with 10 bases fitting TRBD2. The V and J ends lost 1 base and 5 bases, in that order; junction bases with no gene match: 0. CDR1 is SGHRS and CDR2 is YFSETQ in the germline V gene. The CDR3 length is 14 residues. CDR3 sequence: CASSLTSGNNEQFF. CDR3 DNA: TGCGCCAGCAGCTTGACTAGCGGGAACAATGAGCAGTTCTTC.

The chain recombines TRBV5-1 with TRBJ2-1; no firm D call. CDR3 length: 13 amino acids. Per germline, CDR1 SGHRS and CDR2 YFSETQ. Trimming pared 0 bases from V and 13 bases from J, leaving 14 bases between. CDR3 DNA: TGCGCCAGCAGCTTGGGATCCCTGGCAAACCAGTTCTTC. Translating it yields CASSLGSLANQFF.

The genes are TRBV18 and TRBJ2-2; D is undetermined. The CDR3 runs 13 residues. The V gene lost 5 bases and the J gene lost 5 bases, with 9 bases spanning the gap. Germline V gene sequence: CDR1 KGHSH, CDR2 LQKENI. This chain's CDR3 is CASSSQLTGELFF. CDR3 DNA: TGTGCCAGCTCATCTCAATTGACCGGGGAGCTGTTTTTT.

The gene calls are TRBV29-1 and TRBJ2-5, with 7 bases identical to TRBD2. Per the germline V gene, CDR1 is SQVTM and CDR2 is ANQGSEA. The CDR3 contains 12 residues. Trimming removed 7 bases from V and 5 bases from J; junction bases left unmatched: 7. The CDR3 coding sequence is TGCAGCGAACGGACTAGGTCGGAGACCCAGTACTTC. It is translated as CSERTRSETQYF.